The 23 T cell receptor beta chains in this list originate from one sample, sequenced in a study of OX40 agonist ivuxolimab in advanced cancers. Repertoires were generated with immunoSEQ multiplex PCR, while TCRdb's copy carries only in-frame clones and drops some. Counted here are some 12,000 clones, about four fifths occurring once; the ten biggest clones make up approximately 40%. The sequencing used CD4+ or CD8+ T cells sorted from blood, collected in a trial of the OX40 agonist ivuxolimab. The source is an adult with an advanced solid tumor such as melanoma, head and neck, liver or kidney cancer.

The rearrangement links TRBV4-2 to TRBJ2-3; no reliable D call. This CDR3 comprises 16 residues. The germline gives CDR1 LGHNA, CDR2 YNFKEQ. Deletions cut 2 bases from V and 2 bases from J, with 14 bases between. The CDR3 DNA is TGTGCCAGCAGCCAAATCAGCGCCACCATCACAGATACGCAGTATTTT. Residues: CASSQISATITDTQYF.

With respect to this clone: A far larger clone is one nucleotide away, so this likely arose from a read error. The V and J genes are TRBV28 and TRBJ2-1; D unresolved. The CDR3 has 15 residues. Looked up from germline, CDR1 is MDHEN and CDR2 is SYDVKM. The V end was cut by 5 bases, the J end by 12 bases, with 23 bases between. In nucleotides, the CDR3 is TGTGCCAGCAGTACGGACGAACCGATACGAGGATGGCAGTTCTTC. It is translated as CASSTDEPIRGWQFF.

The gene calls are TRBV27 and TRBJ2-7; 9 nucleotides align to TRBD1. The CDR3 extends over 19 amino acids. V shed 4 bases and J 4 bases; nucleotides not matched to a gene: 20. Germline CDR1 MNHEY, CDR2 SMNVEV (reference sequence). For the CDR3, the DNA is TGTGCCAGCAGTTCCTATCACCCCTTTCGACAGGGGGTCCCTTACGAGCAGTACTTC. Translating gives CASSSYHPFRQGVPYEQYF.

The chain combines TRBV10-3 with TRBJ1-5; possibly TRBD1 for D (5 bases). Per the germline V gene, CDR1 is ENHRY and CDR2 is SYGVKD. The CDR3 length is 13 residues. Trimming removed 0 bases at V and 6 bases at J, with 6 bases between. The CDR3 nucleotides are TGTGCCATCAGTGAGTCGGGGGGTCAGCCCCAGCATTTT. Translated: CAISESGGQPQHF.

The chain employs TRBV19 and TRBJ1-1; D call uncertain. This CDR3 is built from 10 residues. Germline V gene data show CDR1 as LNHDA and CDR2 as SQIVND (reference sequence). Trimming removed 6 bases from V and 7 bases from J, with 6 bases in between. The CDR3 DNA is TGTGCCAGTAGGGGGAGTGAAGCTTTCTTT. Residues: CASRGSEAFF.

The rearrangement uses TRBV15 and TRBJ2-1; TRBD2 matches 15 bases. The CDR3 extends over 14 amino acids. V trimming: 9 bases; J trimming: 7 bases; junction bases outside the gene matches: 4. CDR1 LNHNV and CDR2 YYDKDF come from the germline V gene (reference sequence). CDR3 loop: CATRTSGRANEQFF. The CDR3 nucleotides read TGTGCCACGAGGACTAGCGGGAGGGCGAATGAGCAGTTCTTC. The whole variable domain, filled in from reference TRBV15 and TRBJ2-1, reads DAMVIQNPRYQVTQFGKPVTLSCSQTLNHNVMYWYQQKSSQAPKLLFHYYDKDFNNEADTPDNFQSRRPNTSFCFLDIRSPGLGDTAMYLCATRTSGRANEQFFGPGTRLTVL.

V usage is TRBV4-3 and J usage is TRBJ1-3, with a possible D match to TRBD1 (5 bases). The germline V gene has CDR1 LGHNA and CDR2 YSLEER. The CDR3 has 15 residues. V was clipped by 4 bases and J by 0 bases, with 10 bases between them. The CDR3 protein is CASSPTARSGNTIYF. The CDR3 DNA reads TGCGCCAGCAGCCCGACAGCTCGCTCTGGAAACACCATATATTTT.

This clone was found once. The V gene is TRBV6-5, the J gene TRBJ2-1; no reliable D call. CDR1 is MNHEY and CDR2 is SVGAGI in the germline V gene. This CDR3 comprises 11 residues. Deletions cut 0 bases from V and 12 bases from J, with 6 bases between. The DNA of the CDR3 is TGTGCCAGCAGTTACTCCGAGCGGCAGTTCTTC. Translating it yields CASSYSERQFF.

By frequency in the sample, this clone is medium-sized. This chain links TRBV5-1 with TRBJ1-2; D perhaps matches TRBD1 (6 bases). Trimming shortened V by 4 bases and J by 6 bases, and 19 bases separated the two germline ends. The CDR3 extends over 15 amino acids. The V gene's germline CDR1 is SGHRS and CDR2 YFSETQ. CDR3 in DNA: TGCGCCAGCAGCACCTTACAGGGAGCTTGGCATGGCTACACCTTC. Protein product: CASSTLQGAWHGYTF.

This chain connects TRBV28 to TRBJ2-3; D might be TRBD2 (7 bases). V was shortened by 6 bases and J by 1 base, with 17 bases between the two germline ends. The CDR3 has 16 amino acids. The germline gives CDR1 MDHEN, CDR2 SYDVKM. The CDR3, as DNA: TGTGCCAGCAGCCGCACGGGGGCGGGGGGCACAGATACGCAGTATTTT. Protein sequence: CASSRTGAGGTDTQYF.

Only a few counts were recorded for this clone. The chain links TRBV6-5 to TRBJ2-2; 9 nucleotides align to TRBD1. The germline V gene encodes CDR1 MNHEY and CDR2 SVGAGI. V dropped 6 bases and J dropped 5; count of bases not matched to a gene: 7. The CDR3 is 15 amino acids. DNA for the CDR3: TGTGCCAGCAGCTCCGGGACAGGGCGGACCGGGGAGCTGTTTTTT. It codes for CASSSGTGRTGELFF.

This clone is a singleton in its sample. This chain links TRBV29-1 with TRBJ1-1; D perhaps matches TRBD1 (5 bases). The CDR3 spans 14 residues. V lost 4 bases and J lost 1, with 13 bases in between. Germline-derived CDR1 and CDR2 are SQVTM and ANQGSEA. Here the CDR3 reads CSVGGQGSNTEAFF. DNA of the CDR3: TGCAGCGTTGGGGGCCAGGGCTCGAACACTGAAGCTTTCTTT.

The chain links TRBV7-8 to TRBJ1-2; maybe TRBD1 (6 bases). CDR1 and CDR2 from the germline V gene are SGHVS and FQNEAQ. This CDR3 has 15 residues. The ends were cut back, 4 bases at V and 2 bases at J, with 14 bases in the middle. Here the CDR3 reads CASSSIQDRNYGYTF. DNA of the CDR3: TGTGCCAGCAGCTCCATCCAGGACAGAAACTATGGCTACACCTTC.

This sequence joins TRBV4-2 and TRBJ1-4; 8 bases align to TRBD1. CDR1 is LGHNA, CDR2 YNFKEQ, per germline. The CDR3 totals 16 residues. V was clipped by 2 bases and J by 6 bases; unmatched bases: 8. CDR3 nucleotides: TGTGCCAGCAGCCAACGAGCAGGGGGCGCGGATGAAAAACTGTTTTTT. Its translation: CASSQRAGGADEKLFF.

The chain has TRBV4-3 and TRBJ1-2; a weak D match, TRBD1 (6 bases). The CDR3 consists of 16 residues. V was clipped by 1 base and J by 3 bases, with 15 bases between them. Germline CDR1 is LGHNA and CDR2 is YSLEER. Here the CDR3 reads CASSQVQGRGYYGYTF. CDR3 bases: TGCGCCAGCAGCCAAGTACAGGGTAGGGGCTACTATGGCTACACCTTC.

This clone turned up a few times. This sequence joins TRBV6-8 and TRBJ2-7; D is undetermined. Germline CDR1 is MNHGY and CDR2 is SAAAGT. CDR3 length equals 10 residues. With 9 bases removed from V and 3 bases from J, the gap between germline ends came to 6 bases. The CDR3 reads CASRIYEQYF. The CDR3 bases are TGTGCCAGTCGCATCTACGAGCAGTACTTC.

The rearrangement joins TRBV7-2 to TRBJ1-2, with 9 bases aligning to TRBD1. J was trimmed by 4 bases and V by 4 bases; bases with no gene match: 1. This CDR3 contains 13 residues. CDR1 and CDR2 (germline): SGHTA, FQGNSA. CDR3 protein: CASSSDRGYGYTF. CDR3 coding DNA: TGTGCCAGCAGCTCGGACAGGGGCTATGGCTACACCTTC.

This chain uses TRBV5-1 with TRBJ2-1; TRBD2 agrees at 10 bases. The CDR3 has 16 amino acids. Germline values: CDR1 SGHRS, CDR2 YFSETQ. With V trimmed by 4 bases and J by 5 bases, 9 bases remained unmatched. The DNA of the CDR3 is TGCGCCAGCAGCCCAAGTAGCGGGGGGACGGACAATGAGCAGTTCTTC. Protein: CASSPSSGGTDNEQFF.

The gene calls are TRBV6-5 and TRBJ2-7; TRBD1 aligns across 10 bases. Germline V CDR1 and CDR2: MNHEY, SVGAGI. V shed 5 bases, J shed 3 bases, and the junction held 7 bases outside the gene matches. The CDR3 has 15 residues. The CDR3 DNA follows: TGTGCCAGCAGTCCCTCAGGGACAGGGGTCTACGAGCAGTACTTC. It encodes CASSPSGTGVYEQYF.

This clone came up a few times. This chain uses TRBV5-6 with TRBJ2-5; possible D gene TRBD1, 5 bases. Germline V gene sequence: CDR1 SGHDT, CDR2 YYEEEE. The CDR3 is made up of 17 amino acids. The V end was cut by 1 base, the J end by 5 bases, with 21 bases between. The chain's CDR3 is CASSLRQGYQVRETQYF. In DNA form, the CDR3 reads TGTGCCAGCAGCTTGAGGCAGGGCTACCAAGTGCGGGAGACCCAGTACTTC.

The chain joins TRBV7-6 to TRBJ2-5; D assignment may be TRBD1 or TRBD2 (6 bases each). This CDR3 has 16 amino acids. Germline CDR1 SGHVS, CDR2 FNYEAQ. The ends were cut back, 1 base at V and 1 base at J, with 13 bases in the middle. This CDR3 reads CASSLEAGHPQETQYF. CDR3 coding DNA: TGTGCCAGCAGCTTAGAGGCGGGACACCCCCAAGAGACCCAGTACTTC.

V and J are TRBV5-6 and TRBJ2-5, with 11 bases identical to TRBD1. This CDR3 has 14 amino acids. In germline, CDR1 is SGHDT, CDR2 YYEEEE. V was clipped by 4 bases and J by 5 bases; unmatched bases: 4. DNA of the CDR3: TGTGCCAGCAGCCGGACAGGGGGCAGGGAGACCCAGTACTTC. Amino acids: CASSRTGGRETQYF.

The V call is TRBV12-5, the J call TRBJ1-6; no firm D call. Looked up from germline, CDR1 is LGHNT and CDR2 is FRNRAP. The ends were cut back, 2 bases at V and 0 bases at J, with 8 bases in the middle. This CDR3 contains 16 residues. DNA for the CDR3: TGTGCTAGTGGTTTGCTTCGGAGCTCCTATAATTCACCCCTCCACTTT. It encodes CASGLLRSSYNSPLHF.